This passage covers 29 T cell receptor beta chains from one sample sequenced in a study of blood T cells in healthy people across ages. Primers used in a second PCR of about 7 to 11 cycles were a sample-barcoded 5' primer and a J-beta primer mix. One entry per CDR3 protein, called by TCRdb with MiXCR from the 5' RACE reads. The sample holds 750,000 to 850,000 distinct CDR3 sequences, 25% seen once. These sequences were also reported in another study, on T cells of mothers and their children.

Sequenced material: blood. The receptors here all came from a boy younger than 18 in good health.

In its sample, this clonotype was seen a few times. CDR3 nucleotide sequence: TGTGCCAGCTCACCAGTATTAACCGGGACTAGCAACGAGCAGTACTTC. It translates to CASSPVLTGTSNEQYF. The chain joins TRBV18 to TRBJ2-7; 9 bases fit TRBD2. Germline assignment: CDR1 KGHSH and CDR2 LQKENI. The CDR3 contains 16 residues. J was trimmed by 5 bases and V by 2 bases; bases with no gene match: 10.

This rearrangement joins TRBV29-1 to TRBJ2-3, with 11 bases aligning to TRBD2. The germline V gene has CDR1 SQVTM and CDR2 ANQGSEA. The junction had 18 bases not matched to a gene; V was cut back by 8 bases and J by 2 bases. The CDR3 contains 18 residues. The CDR3 sequence: CSSEGGSSGGRVTDTQYF. As DNA, the CDR3 is TGCAGCTCAGAAGGGGGGTCTAGCGGGGGGCGGGTCACAGATACGCAGTATTTT.

The chain joins TRBV29-1 to TRBJ2-7; no clear D gene. CDR3 length equals 14 residues. Trimming left V 4 bases short and J 1 base short, with 14 bases between. From germline, CDR1 is SQVTM and CDR2 ANQGSEA. The CDR3 spells CSVAPVTDSYEQYF. CDR3 nucleotides: TGCAGCGTTGCCCCCGTTACAGATTCCTACGAGCAGTACTTC.

The rearrangement links TRBV7-2 to TRBJ2-5, with D maybe TRBD2 (6 bases). The CDR3 runs 17 residues. Deletions cut 2 bases from V and 2 bases from J, with 18 bases between. Germline lookup yields CDR1 SGHTA and CDR2 FQGNSA. CDR3 sequence (DNA): TGTGCCAGCAGCTTATACTTTGGGGGGTCGGGGCAAGAGACCCAGTACTTC. It is translated as CASSLYFGGSGQETQYF.

The rearrangement links TRBV3-1 to TRBJ2-7; TRBD1 aligns across 11 bases. V shed 0 bases, J shed 6 bases, and the junction held 10 bases outside the gene matches. The CDR3 covers 17 residues. Per the germline V gene, CDR1 is LGHDT and CDR2 is YNNKEL (reference sequence). The CDR3 loop reads CASSQEKVWTGGGEQYF. CDR3 nucleotide sequence: TGTGCCAGCAGCCAAGAAAAGGTCTGGACAGGGGGCGGCGAGCAGTACTTC.

This clonotype came up many times. V gene TRBV18 combines with J gene TRBJ2-5; tentative D call: TRBD2 (5 bases). Deletions cut 8 bases from V and 2 bases from J, with 12 bases between. The CDR3 has 13 amino acids. Per the germline V gene, CDR1 is KGHSH and CDR2 is LQKENI. The CDR3 DNA sequence: TGTGCCAGCAGCCCCGGACTTCAAGAGACCCAGTACTTC. Protein: CASSPGLQETQYF.

The chain is built from TRBV29-1 and TRBJ1-2, with D unclear. V was pared by 7 bases and J by 2 bases, with 11 bases between. The CDR3 is 12 amino acids. Germline CDR1 is SQVTM and CDR2 is ANQGSEA. The CDR3 is CSAQERNYGYTF. For the CDR3, the DNA is TGCAGCGCCCAAGAACGAAACTATGGCTACACCTTC.

This clonotype occurred a few times. The V gene is TRBV9, the J gene TRBJ1-2, with D tentatively TRBD1 (5 bases). Germline V lookup: CDR1 SGDLS, CDR2 YYNGEE. CDR3 size: 15 residues. Trimming stripped 3 bases from V and 3 bases from J, with 15 bases between. The CDR3 is CASSDERGRYYGYTF. CDR3 bases: TGTGCCAGCAGCGATGAAAGGGGACGATACTATGGCTACACCTTC.

The CDR3 DNA reads as TGTGCCACCAGCAGAGGCGATTCCCCCCGGGAAACTGAAGCTTTCTTT. Amino acid sequence: CATSRGDSPRETEAFF. The chain uses TRBV15 and TRBJ1-1; no definite D call. CDR3 length: 16 residues. In germline, CDR1 is LNHNV, CDR2 YYDKDF (reference sequence). The ends were cut back, 1 base at V and 5 bases at J, with 17 bases in the middle.

The chain recombines TRBV14 with TRBJ1-2, with 10 bases fitting TRBD1. CDR1 and CDR2 (germline): SGHDN, FVKESK. There are 17 residues in the CDR3. V gave up 1 base and J gave up 7 bases; unmatched junction bases: 12. The CDR3 nucleotides read TGTGCCAGCAGCCAAGTACACGACAGGGGGCCTTGGAGTGGCTACACCTTC. Its translation: CASSQVHDRGPWSGYTF.

The sample holds a few counts of this clonotype. The chain recombines TRBV12-5 with TRBJ2-4; weak D call: TRBD1 (5 bases). Germline V gives CDR1 LGHNT, CDR2 FRNRAP. The CDR3 sequence is 12 residues long. For the CDR3, the DNA is TGTGTCCCCAGGGAAGCCAAAAACATTCAGTACTTC. It codes for CVPREAKNIQYF.

The CDR3 DNA sequence: TGCAGTGCTAGGGACATAGGAGAGCAGTACTTC. Translation gives CSARDIGEQYF. The J gene is TRBJ2-7, the V gene TRBV20-1; tentatively, D is TRBD1 (5 bases). The CDR3 consists of 11 residues. Germline values: CDR1 DFQATT, CDR2 SNEGSKA (reference sequence). Trimming cost V 3 bases and J 7 bases, with 10 bases left between them.

This clonotype was counted between two and nine times. The rearrangement links TRBV9 to TRBJ1-4, with a possible D match to TRBD1 (6 bases). The CDR3 is 16 residues long. CDR1 and CDR2 (germline): SGDLS, YYNGEE. V was cut by 3 bases and J by 3 bases, with 15 bases left in between. In DNA form, the CDR3 reads TGTGCCAGCAGCGCCGCACAGGGCTCTTCTAATGAAAAACTGTTTTTT. It codes for CASSAAQGSSNEKLFF.

This clonotype has more than one count but fewer than ten. This chain joins TRBV28 and TRBJ1-1; a weak D match, TRBD1 (6 bases). Germline assignment: CDR1 MDHEN and CDR2 SYDVKM. V was pared by 4 bases and J by 3 bases, with 15 bases between. This CDR3 has 15 amino acids. CDR3 loop: CASSYRTGIDTEAFF. The DNA of the CDR3 is TGTGCCAGCAGTTACCGAACAGGGATTGACACTGAAGCTTTCTTT.

The gene calls are TRBV6-5 and TRBJ2-2, with 8 bases matching TRBD2. V lost 3 bases to trimming and J lost 1 base; unmatched junction nucleotides: 7. The CDR3 sequence is 17 residues long. Germline assignment: CDR1 MNHEY and CDR2 SVGAGI. CDR3 nucleotides: TGTGCCAGCAGTTATCTAGCGGGTGACCTGAACACCGGGGAGCTGTTTTTT. It codes for CASSYLAGDLNTGELFF.

The CDR3 here is CSARTPDRRGPHGYTF. CDR3 nucleotides: TGCAGTGCTAGAACACCCGACAGGCGGGGGCCTCATGGCTACACCTTC. This chain uses TRBV20-1 with TRBJ1-2; TRBD1 might be the D (6 bases). V was pared by 2 bases and J by 6 bases, with 22 bases between. The CDR3 has 16 residues. CDR1 and CDR2 (germline): DFQATT, SNEGSKA (reference sequence).

This clonotype appeared many times. The chain links TRBV11-2 to TRBJ2-7, with 11 bases fitting TRBD2. V was clipped by 3 bases and J by 4 bases; unmatched bases: 5. Per the germline V gene, CDR1 is SGHAT and CDR2 is FQNNGV. The CDR3 runs to 15 residues. The chain's CDR3 is CASSLEGLAAYEQYF. The CDR3 bases are TGTGCCAGCAGCTTGGAGGGACTAGCGGCTTACGAGCAGTACTTC.

This clonotype was counted only a few times. The V and J genes are TRBV30 and TRBJ1-3; TRBD1 might be the D (6 bases). Trimming took off 5 bases at V and 2 bases at J, with 7 bases between the two ends. The CDR3 covers 12 residues. Germline lookup yields CDR1 GTSNPN and CDR2 SVGIG (reference sequence). CDR3 amino acids: CAWGQTGNTIYF. The CDR3 nucleotides are TGTGCCTGGGGACAGACTGGAAACACCATATATTTT.

The chain employs TRBV20-1 and TRBJ2-5, with 9 bases fitting TRBD2. Germline assignment: CDR1 DFQATT and CDR2 SNEGSKA (reference sequence). J lost 3 bases, V lost 1 base, and 6 bases had no gene match. The CDR3 spans 15 residues. CDR3 protein: CSARVGGGAEETQYF. In DNA form, the CDR3 reads TGCAGTGCTAGAGTTGGCGGGGGGGCCGAAGAGACCCAGTACTTC.

The genes are TRBV20-1 and TRBJ2-1; 7 bases fit TRBD2. The CDR3 is 16 amino acids. V lost 0 bases to trimming and J lost 0 bases; unmatched junction nucleotides: 5. Germline CDR1 is DFQATT and CDR2 is SNEGSKA (reference sequence). The CDR3 DNA sequence: TGCAGTGCTAGAGATCCGGCTAGCGGCTCCTACAATGAGCAGTTCTTC. This translates into CSARDPASGSYNEQFF.

This clonotype has only a few counts. The V gene is TRBV7-9, the J gene TRBJ2-5; TRBD1 agrees at 7 bases. V was clipped by 1 base and J by 1 base; unmatched bases: 3. Germline CDR1 is SEHNR and CDR2 is FQNEAQ (reference sequence). This CDR3 comprises 15 residues. CDR3 DNA: TGTGCCAGCAGCTTAGGGGACAGCACCCAAGAGACCCAGTACTTC. It encodes CASSLGDSTQETQYF.

As regards this clonotype: A read error may account for a junction end that differs from germline. J is TRBJ2-1 and V is TRBV29-1; 7 bases map to TRBD2. Germline V gene data show CDR1 as SQVTM and CDR2 as ANQGSEA. The CDR3 extends over 16 amino acids. The CDR3 DNA reads TGCAGCGTCTTGGGGTCTGGCGGGAGCTCCTACAATGAGCAGCTCTTC. Translated, it gives CSVLGSGGSSYNEQLF.

This rearrangement joins TRBV20-1 to TRBJ2-7, with TRBD2 matching 9 bases. The CDR3 is made up of 13 amino acids. Per germline, CDR1 DFQATT and CDR2 SNEGSKA (reference sequence). V gave up 6 bases and J gave up 0 bases; unmatched junction bases: 3. CDR3 sequence reads: CSALRGGSYEQYF. CDR3 nucleotides: TGCAGTGCCTTGCGGGGGGGCTCCTACGAGCAGTACTTC.

This clonotype has only a few counts. The gene calls are TRBV6-2 or TRBV6-3 and TRBJ2-7; 7 bases align to TRBD1. Germline trimming cut 0 bases from V and 5 bases from J; bases unmatched to any gene: 4. The V gene's germline CDR1 is MNHEY and CDR2 SVGEGT. CDR3 length: 14 amino acids. The CDR3 reads CASSYSTGLNEQYF. CDR3 sequence (DNA): TGTGCCAGCAGTTACTCGACAGGGTTGAACGAGCAGTACTTC.

The chain couples TRBV7-9 to TRBJ1-1; D call uncertain. Between the trimmed V and J ends, which lost 1 base and 2 bases, there was a span of 5 bases. This CDR3 has 13 amino acids. Germline V lookup: CDR1 SEHNR, CDR2 FQNEAQ (reference sequence). The chain's CDR3 is CASSLEYNTEAFF. CDR3 coding DNA: TGTGCCAGCAGCTTAGAATATAACACTGAAGCTTTCTTT. Together with reference TRBV7-9 and TRBJ1-1, the CDR3 gives the full variable domain: DTGVSQNPRHKITKRGQNVTFRCDPISEHNRLYWYRQTLGQGPEFLTYFQNEAQLEKSRLLSDRFSAERPKGSFSTLEIQRTEQGDSAMYLCASSLEYNTEAFFGQGTRLTVV.

V and J are TRBV20-1 and TRBJ2-5; TRBD2 agrees at 11 bases. The J call is doubtful: the DNA matches TRBJ2-1 better. This CDR3 spans 14 amino acids. Germline V lookup: CDR1 DFQATT, CDR2 SNEGSKA (reference sequence). The CDR3: CSAALAGAPSEQFF. The DNA of the CDR3 is TGCAGTGCTGCACTAGCGGGAGCACCGAGTGAGCAGTTCTTC.

This clonotype was seen more than once but under ten times. The chain links TRBV15 to TRBJ2-5; 11 bases agree with TRBD2. The V segment lost 0 bases and the J segment 4 bases; nucleotides outside the gene matches: 4. The CDR3 runs to 16 residues. CDR1 and CDR2 (germline): LNHNV, YYDKDF (reference sequence). In DNA, the CDR3 is TGTGCCACCAGCAGAGAAGTAGCGGGAGGGCCAGAGACCCAGTACTTC. Its translation is CATSREVAGGPETQYF.

This chain connects TRBV20-1 to TRBJ2-3, with 8 bases matching TRBD1. The CDR3 has 14 residues. CDR1 DFQATT and CDR2 SNEGSKA come from the germline V gene (reference sequence). V lost 3 bases to trimming and J lost 3 bases; unmatched junction nucleotides: 5. As DNA, the CDR3 is TGCAGTGCTAGGCCAGGGGGCGCGACAGATACGCAGTATTTT. Its translation: CSARPGGATDTQYF.

The V and J genes are TRBV25-1 and TRBJ1-4; 7 nucleotides line up with TRBD1. The CDR3 is made up of 13 amino acids. With V trimmed by 6 bases and J by 5 bases, 3 bases remained unmatched. Germline V gene lookup returns CDR1 MGHDK and CDR2 SYGVNS. The chain's CDR3 is CASRGRGNEKLFF. CDR3 coding DNA: TGTGCCAGCAGGGGCAGGGGGAATGAAAAACTGTTTTTT.